These T cell receptor beta chains were read from a single sample in a study of cytomegalovirus exposure and HLA in healthy donors. Data came from immunoSEQ multiplex PCR; TCRdb stores just in-frame clones and leaves some out. The sample comprises approximately 80,000 clones, 63% of which are singletons, and 15% rests with the top ten. Input material: PBMCs. These TCRs come from a woman aged 40-49 years in good health and CMV-seropositive. The CDR3 runs from the conserved cysteine through the conserved F or W. Each record gives: clone size, J gene, V gene, D gene, CDR3 DNA, CDR3 protein. A D gene is named only where the DNA matches it firmly. Clone sizes are given selectively: once, few, many, or a class where the clone is expanded.

>-|TRBJ1-2|TRBV28|TRBD1
TGTGCCAGCAGTTCAGGGACAGCGGATACTAACTATGGCTACACCTTC
CASSSGTADTNYGYTF
>-|TRBJ2-7|TRBV4-3|TRBD1
TGCGCCAGCCGTAAAACGTCCGGACAGGGTACCTACGAGCAGTACTTC
CASRKTSGQGTYEQYF
>few|TRBJ1-2|TRBV19|-
TGTGCCAGTAGTTTCCCCTATGCGGATCGGGGCTATGGCTACACCTTC
CASSFPYADRGYGYTF
>once|TRBJ2-7|TRBV27|-
TGTGCCAGCAGTTTCCGGGAAGGAAGGGAGCAGTACTTC
CASSFREGREQYF
>-|TRBJ2-7|TRBV18|TRBD1
TGTGCCAGCTCACCAAGCGTTGTGGGACAGGGGGCCTACGAGCAGTACTTC
CASSPSVVGQGAYEQYF
>-|TRBJ1-1|TRBV27|-
TGTGCCAGCAGTTCCGAGGGGGGGGCGGGGAACACTGAAGCTTTCTTT
CASSSEGGAGNTEAFF
>many|TRBJ2-5|TRBV27|TRBD2
TGTGCCAGCAGTCCTAGCGGGAGCTATGGAGAGACCCAGTACTTC
CASSPSGSYGETQYF
>-|TRBJ2-7|TRBV5-1|-
TGCGCCAGCAGCAATTCGGGGAGCGCAGCCTACGAGCAGTACTTC
CASSNSGSAAYEQYF
>few|TRBJ2-7|TRBV25-1|TRBD2
TGTGCCAGCAGTGATTCGGGCGGGAGCTCTAGGGAGCAGTACTTC
CASSDSGGSSREQYF
>-|TRBJ2-5|TRBV5-1|TRBD2
TGCGCCAGCAGCTGGACTAGCGGGGCGTACCAAGAGACCCAGTACTTC
CASSWTSGAYQETQYF
>-|TRBJ2-2|TRBV15|-
TGTGCCACCAGCAGAGATTACCTCCTAGTAACAGGCACCGGGGAGCTGTTTTTT
CATSRDYLLVTGTGELFF
>-|TRBJ2-2|TRBV6-6|-
TGTGCCAGCAGTCAATACGACGGACTCAACGGGGAGCTGTTTTTT
CASSQYDGLNGELFF
>-|TRBJ2-4|TRBV5-4|-
TGTGCCAGCAGCTCTGGGGGCAGTCGAGCCAAAAACATTCAGTACTTC
CASSSGGSRAKNIQYF
>-|TRBJ1-2|TRBV5-8|-
TGTGCCAGCACAGGGGTGGCCTATGGCTACACCTTC
CASTGVAYGYTF
>-|TRBJ2-4|TRBV30|TRBD2
TGTGCCGCGGAAGCTAGCGGAGTAGCCAAAAACATTCAGTACTTC
CAAEASGVAKNIQYF
>-|TRBJ1-2|TRBV28|-
TGTGCCAGCAGTTTATCTCTGCGGGGGTCCTATGGCTACACCTTC
CASSLSLRGSYGYTF
>few|TRBJ2-7|TRBV20-1|-
TGCAGTGCTAGAGCGGGCTACGAGCAGTACTTC
CSARAGYEQYF
>once|TRBJ2-3|TRBV4-3|-
TGCGCCAGCAGCCAAGATCTTCGGCGGGGGCGCAAGGCAGATACGCAGTATTTT
CASSQDLRRGRKADTQYF
>-|TRBJ2-5|TRBV18|-
TGTGCCAGCTCTTACGCGGGGGCCGAAGAGACCCAGTACTTC
CASSYAGAEETQYF
>-|TRBJ1-5|TRBV7-8|-
TGTGCCAGCAGCCCTAGGCGGGGCAATCAGCCCCAGCATTTT
CASSPRRGNQPQHF
>-|TRBJ2-2|TRBV4-2|TRBD2
TGTGCCAGCAGCCCCGAGGGACTAGCGGGAAAGAACACCGGGGAGCTGTTTTTT
CASSPEGLAGKNTGELFF
>-|TRBJ2-5|TRBV7-2|TRBD2
TGTGCCAGCAGCTCCGGACTAGGGCAGACCCAGTACTTC
CASSSGLGQTQYF
>-|TRBJ2-6|TRBV10-3|-
TGTGCCATCAGTGGTCAACTCTCTGGGGCCAACGTCCTGACTTTC
CAISGQLSGANVLTF
>-|TRBJ2-7|TRBV11-2|TRBD1
TGTGCCAGCAGCTTAGTAGGTCACAGGGGCCTGGGTGAGCAGTACTTC
CASSLVGHRGLGEQYF
>-|TRBJ2-7|TRBV9|TRBD1
TGTGCCAGCAGCGTCGGCGACAGGGGCTACGAGCAGTACTTC
CASSVGDRGYEQYF
>-|TRBJ2-3|TRBV27|TRBD2
TGTGCCAGCAGTTTATTGGCTAGCGGGCTGGGAGATACGCAGTATTTT
CASSLLASGLGDTQYF
>-|TRBJ1-2|TRBV7-9|-
TGTGCCAGCAGTCCCCAGGGGTCCGGCGGCTACACCTTC
CASSPQGSGGYTF
>-|TRBJ2-7|TRBV10-2|TRBD1
TGCGCCAGCAGTGGGGGACAGGGAGTTGCCGAGCAGTACTTC
CASSGGQGVAEQYF
>-|TRBJ2-7|TRBV27|TRBD1
TGTGCCAGCAGTTTAAAGGGGGCGCCCTACGAGCAGTACTTC
CASSLKGAPYEQYF
>-|TRBJ1-5|TRBV2|-
TGTGCCAGCCAGAAACAGGGATGGGATCAGCCCCAGCATTTT
CASQKQGWDQPQHF
>-|TRBJ2-1|TRBV7-2|TRBD2
TGTGCCAGCAGCCCGACTAGCGGGACAGGTGAGCAGTTCTTC
CASSPTSGTGEQFF
>-|TRBJ2-7|TRBV5-5|TRBD2
TGTGCCAGCAGCTTGGTTACTAGCGACTACGAGCAGTACTTC
CASSLVTSDYEQYF
>once|TRBJ1-2|TRBV25-1|TRBD1
TGTGCCAGCAGTGAATATAGGGGACAGGGGGGAAGCTACACCTTC
CASSEYRGQGGSYTF
>-|TRBJ2-7|TRBV7-2|TRBD1
TGTGCCAGCAGTAGACAGGGAATAATCTCCTACGAGCAGTACTTC
CASSRQGIISYEQYF
>once|TRBJ2-1|TRBV27|TRBD2
TGTGCCAGCTCGGGACTAGCGAGCAATGAGCAGTTCTTC
CASSGLASNEQFF
>once|TRBJ1-2|TRBV28|-
TGTGCCAGCAGTTCTCACGTGACGGGATTCTATGGCTACACCTTC
CASSSHVTGFYGYTF
>-|TRBJ1-1|TRBV5-6|-
TGTGCCAGCAACCTCGACATGCTTTCGAAGAACACTGAAGCTTTCTTT
CASNLDMLSKNTEAFF
>once|TRBJ1-5|TRBV19|-
TGTGCCACTTCTCAGGGCCCCGAAAGCAATCAGCCCCAGCATTTT
CATSQGPESNQPQHF
>-|TRBJ2-7|TRBV9|-
TGTGCCAGCAGCCTCTCGCTAGCGAACACCTACGAGCAGTACTTC
CASSLSLANTYEQYF